A selection of T cell receptor beta chains follows, all from one sample in a study of cytotoxic CD8 clonotypes in ibrutinib-treated CLL. Some clones are missing from TCRdb's copy, which holds only in-frame ones; the method was immunoSEQ multiplex PCR. The sample yields 120,000 to 150,000 clones, 85% to 95% seen once. The source was PBMCs, collected after 12 months of ibrutinib treatment. These receptors were taken from a human donor with chronic lymphocytic leukemia. Both conserved end residues are part of each CDR3. The D gene is left open where the match is weak. Some rows have no size entry. The others give once, few or many, or a class for an expanded clone.

v_call: TRBV30; j_call: TRBJ2-2; d_call: NA; clone_size: once; cdr3_nt: TGTGCCTGCTCCGGGTCTTACACCGGGGAGCTGTTTTTT; cdr3_aa: CACSGSYTGELFF
v_call: TRBV2; j_call: TRBJ2-7; d_call: NA; clone_size: NA; cdr3_nt: TGTGCCAGCAGGACGGACTGGGCCTACGAGCAGTACTTC; cdr3_aa: CASRTDWAYEQYF
v_call: TRBV28; j_call: TRBJ2-1; d_call: NA; clone_size: NA; cdr3_nt: TGTGCCAGCGTTGGTAGGTCGTCCTACAATGAGCAGTTCTTC; cdr3_aa: CASVGRSSYNEQFF
v_call: TRBV28; j_call: TRBJ2-7; d_call: NA; clone_size: NA; cdr3_nt: TGTGCCAGCAGTTACTCCAAGGACAGGCAGTACTTC; cdr3_aa: CASSYSKDRQYF
v_call: TRBV28; j_call: TRBJ2-7; d_call: NA; clone_size: NA; cdr3_nt: TGTGCCAGCAGCGGAAACCTAGTCTCCACCTCCTACGAGCAGTACTTC; cdr3_aa: CASSGNLVSTSYEQYF
v_call: TRBV9; j_call: TRBJ2-3; d_call: NA; clone_size: NA; cdr3_nt: TGTGCCAGCAGCGTCTCACTCCCTCCGGATACGCAGTATTTT; cdr3_aa: CASSVSLPPDTQYF
v_call: TRBV4-3; j_call: TRBJ2-7; d_call: NA; clone_size: NA; cdr3_nt: TGCGCCAGCAGCCAATTCGAACGGGACTCCTACGAGCAGTACTTC; cdr3_aa: CASSQFERDSYEQYF
v_call: TRBV4-2; j_call: TRBJ2-3; d_call: TRBD2; clone_size: NA; cdr3_nt: TGTGCCAGCAGCCAAGATTTACTAGCGGGGGATACGCAGTATTTT; cdr3_aa: CASSQDLLAGDTQYF
v_call: TRBV28; j_call: TRBJ2-1; d_call: TRBD1; clone_size: once; cdr3_nt: TGCGGGACAGCGTCCTACAATGAGCAGTTCTTC; cdr3_aa: CGTASYNEQFF
v_call: TRBV30; j_call: TRBJ1-1; d_call: NA; clone_size: NA; cdr3_nt: TGTGCCTGGACAGGGCAGTCTGAAGCTTTCTTT; cdr3_aa: CAWTGQSEAFF
v_call: TRBV7-9; j_call: TRBJ1-4; d_call: TRBD1; clone_size: NA; cdr3_nt: TGTGCCAGCACCCTGGGACAGGGTAAAGAAAAACTGTTTTTT; cdr3_aa: CASTLGQGKEKLFF
v_call: TRBV15; j_call: TRBJ1-4; d_call: NA; clone_size: NA; cdr3_nt: TGTGCCACCAGCAGAGATCGGGGTGCTAATGAAAAACTGTTTTTT; cdr3_aa: CATSRDRGANEKLFF
v_call: TRBV28; j_call: TRBJ2-7; d_call: TRBD2; clone_size: NA; cdr3_nt: TGTGCCAGCAGTTTTCGTATCATACTAGCGGGAGGATCCCACGAGCAGTACTTC; cdr3_aa: CASSFRIILAGGSHEQYF
v_call: TRBV5-1; j_call: TRBJ2-1; d_call: TRBD2; clone_size: NA; cdr3_nt: TGCGCCAGCAGCTTTCGGGCTAGCGGGAGTGTGGATGAGCAGTTCTTC; cdr3_aa: CASSFRASGSVDEQFF
v_call: TRBV6-5; j_call: TRBJ2-7; d_call: NA; clone_size: NA; cdr3_nt: TGTGCCAGCAGGGCAGGAGTGGAGCAGTACTTC; cdr3_aa: CASRAGVEQYF
v_call: TRBV15; j_call: TRBJ2-3; d_call: NA; clone_size: NA; cdr3_nt: TGTGCCACCAGCAGAGTAGACGCCTATACGCAGTATTTT; cdr3_aa: CATSRVDAYTQYF
v_call: TRBV2; j_call: TRBJ2-2; d_call: NA; clone_size: NA; cdr3_nt: TGTGCCAGCAGTGAAGGGCTTTCAGGCACCGGGGAGCTGTTTTTT; cdr3_aa: CASSEGLSGTGELFF
v_call: TRBV27; j_call: TRBJ2-3; d_call: NA; clone_size: NA; cdr3_nt: TGTGCCAGCAGTTTATGGGGGAACGGAGATACGCAGTATTTT; cdr3_aa: CASSLWGNGDTQYF
v_call: TRBV19; j_call: TRBJ1-4; d_call: NA; clone_size: NA; cdr3_nt: TGTGCCAGTAGTGCGGGCCTCCGGGAAAGTGAAAAACTGTTTTTT; cdr3_aa: CASSAGLRESEKLFF
v_call: TRBV6-6; j_call: TRBJ2-7; d_call: NA; clone_size: NA; cdr3_nt: TGTGCCAGCAACCCCAGGGGAAAAGGAACCTACGAGCAGTACTTC; cdr3_aa: CASNPRGKGTYEQYF
v_call: TRBV11-2; j_call: TRBJ2-7; d_call: NA; clone_size: NA; cdr3_nt: TGTGCCAGCAGCTTAGATATAGACCGCGAGCAGTACTTC; cdr3_aa: CASSLDIDREQYF
v_call: TRBV5-4; j_call: TRBJ2-7; d_call: NA; clone_size: NA; cdr3_nt: TGTGCCAGCAGCTTTGGGACCACCTACGAGCAGTACTTC; cdr3_aa: CASSFGTTYEQYF
v_call: TRBV25-1; j_call: TRBJ1-4; d_call: NA; clone_size: NA; cdr3_nt: TGTGCCAGCAGTGTAGACACAGGGAGGAATGAAAAACTGTTTTTT; cdr3_aa: CASSVDTGRNEKLFF
v_call: TRBV7-2; j_call: TRBJ2-1; d_call: NA; clone_size: NA; cdr3_nt: TGTGCCAGCAGCTTCAAAGGGCTATCCAATGAGCAGTTCTTC; cdr3_aa: CASSFKGLSNEQFF
v_call: TRBV28; j_call: TRBJ2-3; d_call: TRBD1; clone_size: NA; cdr3_nt: TGTGCCAGCAGTCCGATCGGGACAGTAAGCACAGATACGCAGTATTTT; cdr3_aa: CASSPIGTVSTDTQYF
v_call: TRBV7-9; j_call: TRBJ1-1; d_call: NA; clone_size: NA; cdr3_nt: TGTGCCAGCAGCCCCGTAACAGGGCCGAACACTGAAGCTTTCTTT; cdr3_aa: CASSPVTGPNTEAFF
v_call: TRBV13; j_call: TRBJ2-1; d_call: NA; clone_size: NA; cdr3_nt: TGTGCCAGCAGCTTACGCCCGTTGGAGCAGTTCTTC; cdr3_aa: CASSLRPLEQFF
v_call: TRBV6-1; j_call: TRBJ2-7; d_call: TRBD1; clone_size: NA; cdr3_nt: TGTGCCAGCAGAGGTTTTAGGGACAGACCCTACGAGCAGTACTTC; cdr3_aa: CASRGFRDRPYEQYF
v_call: TRBV6-4; j_call: TRBJ2-6; d_call: TRBD1; clone_size: NA; cdr3_nt: TGTGCCAGCAGTGAACGCGGACAGGGGACCTCTGGGGCCAACGTCCTGACTTTC; cdr3_aa: CASSERGQGTSGANVLTF
v_call: TRBV5-1; j_call: TRBJ2-7; d_call: TRBD1; clone_size: NA; cdr3_nt: TGCGCCAGCAGCTTGGAGGGACAGTTATCCAGCGAGCAGTACTTC; cdr3_aa: CASSLEGQLSSEQYF
v_call: TRBV6-6; j_call: TRBJ2-3; d_call: TRBD1; clone_size: NA; cdr3_nt: TGTGCCAGCAGCCCCGGGACAGGGAGCACAGATACGCAGTATTTT; cdr3_aa: CASSPGTGSTDTQYF
v_call: TRBV27; j_call: TRBJ2-1; d_call: TRBD2; clone_size: NA; cdr3_nt: TGTGCCAGCAATATACCGGGACTAGCGGGAGGTGAGCAGTTCTTC; cdr3_aa: CASNIPGLAGGEQFF
v_call: TRBV18; j_call: TRBJ2-1; d_call: TRBD1; clone_size: NA; cdr3_nt: TGTGCCAGCTCACGCACGGTAGGGGCCTGGACAGGGAGCGACAATGAGCAGTTCTTC; cdr3_aa: CASSRTVGAWTGSDNEQFF
v_call: TRBV27; j_call: TRBJ2-1; d_call: NA; clone_size: NA; cdr3_nt: TGTGCCAGCAGTTTGATGGCTAGCTCTAATGAGCAGTTCTTC; cdr3_aa: CASSLMASSNEQFF
v_call: TRBV9; j_call: TRBJ2-4; d_call: NA; clone_size: NA; cdr3_nt: TGTGCCAGCAGCGTATCAGGGGCCAAAAACATTCAGTACTTC; cdr3_aa: CASSVSGAKNIQYF
v_call: TRBV30; j_call: TRBJ1-1; d_call: NA; clone_size: NA; cdr3_nt: TGTGCCTGGAGTGTATCCGCGCCGAGCACTGAAGCTTTCTTT; cdr3_aa: CAWSVSAPSTEAFF
v_call: TRBV7-9; j_call: TRBJ2-7; d_call: NA; clone_size: NA; cdr3_nt: TGTGCCAGCAGCTTAGTTGGGGGAGTCGGCTTCGAGCAGTACTTC; cdr3_aa: CASSLVGGVGFEQYF
v_call: TRBV4-2; j_call: TRBJ2-3; d_call: NA; clone_size: NA; cdr3_nt: TGTGCCAGCAGCCAAGGATTCGAACTGCGAGCCACAGATACGCAGTATTTT; cdr3_aa: CASSQGFELRATDTQYF
v_call: TRBV7-9; j_call: TRBJ2-1; d_call: TRBD2; clone_size: NA; cdr3_nt: TGTGCCAGCAGCTTCCGACTAGCGGGAGACAATGAGCAGTTCTTC; cdr3_aa: CASSFRLAGDNEQFF
v_call: TRBV19; j_call: TRBJ2-1; d_call: TRBD1; clone_size: NA; cdr3_nt: TGTGCCAGTCGGGACAGGAGTAAGGGAGGCGAACAGTTCTTC; cdr3_aa: CASRDRSKGGEQFF
v_call: TRBV7-2; j_call: TRBJ2-3; d_call: TRBD2; clone_size: NA; cdr3_nt: TGTGCCAGCAGCTTGAATAGCGGGAGAAAGACGCAGTATTTT; cdr3_aa: CASSLNSGRKTQYF
v_call: TRBV18; j_call: TRBJ1-1; d_call: NA; clone_size: NA; cdr3_nt: TGTGCCAGCTCCCCTGGTGGGAACACTGAAGCTTTCTTT; cdr3_aa: CASSPGGNTEAFF
v_call: TRBV4-3; j_call: TRBJ2-1; d_call: TRBD2; clone_size: NA; cdr3_nt: TGCGCCAGCAGCCAAGCCTCTAGCGGGAGGGTGGGCCCCCACAATGAGCAGTTCTTC; cdr3_aa: CASSQASSGRVGPHNEQFF
v_call: TRBV19; j_call: TRBJ2-2; d_call: TRBD1; clone_size: NA; cdr3_nt: TGTGCCAGTAGTATGACGACAGGGATAGGGGAGCTGTTTTTT; cdr3_aa: CASSMTTGIGELFF
v_call: TRBV9; j_call: TRBJ2-1; d_call: NA; clone_size: NA; cdr3_nt: TGTGCCAGCAGCGTGGGGCTATTCAATGAGCAGTTCTTC; cdr3_aa: CASSVGLFNEQFF
v_call: TRBV18; j_call: TRBJ1-1; d_call: NA; clone_size: NA; cdr3_nt: TGTGCCAGCTCACAGACAACAGATTTGAACACTGAAGCTTTCTTT; cdr3_aa: CASSQTTDLNTEAFF
v_call: TRBV7-2; j_call: TRBJ2-3; d_call: TRBD2; clone_size: NA; cdr3_nt: TGTGCCAGCAGCTTAATACTAGCGGGAGGTCTAGTGGATACGCAGTATTTT; cdr3_aa: CASSLILAGGLVDTQYF
v_call: TRBV18; j_call: TRBJ2-1; d_call: NA; clone_size: NA; cdr3_nt: TGTGCCAGCTCACCAGGAGGGGGCTCCTACAATGAGCAGTTCTTC; cdr3_aa: CASSPGGGSYNEQFF
v_call: TRBV4-1; j_call: TRBJ1-2; d_call: NA; clone_size: NA; cdr3_nt: TGCGCCAGCAGCCAAGAGGTTGCCTCGACGAACTATGGCTACACCTTC; cdr3_aa: CASSQEVASTNYGYTF
v_call: TRBV6-6; j_call: TRBJ1-2; d_call: TRBD1; clone_size: NA; cdr3_nt: TGTGCCAGCAGACGCGGGACAGACGATGGCTACACCTTC; cdr3_aa: CASRRGTDDGYTF
v_call: TRBV5-1; j_call: TRBJ1-3; d_call: NA; clone_size: NA; cdr3_nt: TGCGCCAGCAGCTTGGGACAGAGCGTCTCGGGAAACACCATATATTTT; cdr3_aa: CASSLGQSVSGNTIYF
v_call: TRBV19; j_call: TRBJ1-1; d_call: NA; clone_size: NA; cdr3_nt: TGTGCCAGTAGTATAATTTTGGGGAGGACTGAAGCTTTCTTT; cdr3_aa: CASSIILGRTEAFF
v_call: TRBV11-3; j_call: TRBJ1-1; d_call: NA; clone_size: NA; cdr3_nt: TGTGCCAGCAGCAGAGAGGGCACTGAAGCTTTCTTT; cdr3_aa: CASSREGTEAFF